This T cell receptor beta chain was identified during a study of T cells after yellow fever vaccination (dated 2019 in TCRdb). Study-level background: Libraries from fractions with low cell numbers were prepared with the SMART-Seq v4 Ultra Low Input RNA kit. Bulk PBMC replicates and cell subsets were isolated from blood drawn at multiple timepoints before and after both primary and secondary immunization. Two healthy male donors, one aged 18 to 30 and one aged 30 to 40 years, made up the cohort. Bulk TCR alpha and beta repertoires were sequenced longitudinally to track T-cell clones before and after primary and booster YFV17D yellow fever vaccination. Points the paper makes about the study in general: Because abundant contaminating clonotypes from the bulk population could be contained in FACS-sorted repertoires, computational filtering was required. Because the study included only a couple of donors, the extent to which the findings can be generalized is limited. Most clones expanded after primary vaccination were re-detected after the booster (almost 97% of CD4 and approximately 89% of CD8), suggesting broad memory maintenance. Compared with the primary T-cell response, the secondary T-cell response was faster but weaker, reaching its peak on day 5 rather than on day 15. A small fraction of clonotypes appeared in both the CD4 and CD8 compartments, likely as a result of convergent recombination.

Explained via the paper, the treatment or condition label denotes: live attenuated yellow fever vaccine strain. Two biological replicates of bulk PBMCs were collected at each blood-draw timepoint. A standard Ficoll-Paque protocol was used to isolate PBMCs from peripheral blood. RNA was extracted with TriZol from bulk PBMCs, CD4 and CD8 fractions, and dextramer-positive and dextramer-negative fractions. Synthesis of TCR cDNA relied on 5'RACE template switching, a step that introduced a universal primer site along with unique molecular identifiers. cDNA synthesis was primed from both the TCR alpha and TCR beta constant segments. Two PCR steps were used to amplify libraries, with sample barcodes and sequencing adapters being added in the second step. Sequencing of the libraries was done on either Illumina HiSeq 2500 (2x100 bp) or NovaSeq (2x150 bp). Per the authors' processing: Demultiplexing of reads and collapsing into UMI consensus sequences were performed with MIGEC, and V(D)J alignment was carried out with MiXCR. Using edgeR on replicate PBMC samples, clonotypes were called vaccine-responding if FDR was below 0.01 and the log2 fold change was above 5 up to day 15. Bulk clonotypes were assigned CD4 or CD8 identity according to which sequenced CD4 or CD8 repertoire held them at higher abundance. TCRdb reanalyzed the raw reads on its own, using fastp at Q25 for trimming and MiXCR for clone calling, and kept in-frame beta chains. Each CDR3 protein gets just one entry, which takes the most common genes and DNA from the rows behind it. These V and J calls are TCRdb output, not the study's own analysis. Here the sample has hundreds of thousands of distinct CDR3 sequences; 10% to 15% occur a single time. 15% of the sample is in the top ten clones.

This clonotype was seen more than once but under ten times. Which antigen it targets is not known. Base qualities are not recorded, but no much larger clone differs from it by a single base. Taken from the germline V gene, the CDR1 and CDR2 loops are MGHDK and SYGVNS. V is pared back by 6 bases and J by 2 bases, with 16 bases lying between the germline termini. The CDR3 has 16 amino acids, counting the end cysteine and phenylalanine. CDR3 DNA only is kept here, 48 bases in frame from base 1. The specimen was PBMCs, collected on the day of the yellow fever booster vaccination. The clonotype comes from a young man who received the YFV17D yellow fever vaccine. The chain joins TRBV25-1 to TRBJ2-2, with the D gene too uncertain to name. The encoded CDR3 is CASSQSYGDNTGELFF. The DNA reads TGTGCCAGCAGCCAAAGTTATGGAGATAACACCGGGGAGCTGTTTTTT.